Shown below are 9 T cell receptor beta chains from a single sample sequenced in a study of regulatory T cells in long-lasting Graves disease. Libraries of TCR beta came from iRepertoire HTBI primers plus Arm-PCR of CDR3 regions. TCRdb fed the multiplex PCR reads into MiXCR, producing one record per CDR3 protein. The sample contains some 300,000 distinct CDR3 sequences, 20% to 25% of which appear only once. The time point here: persistent/refractory GD, antithyroid drugs over 5 years with positive TRAb. PBMCs were the source of the RNA used for TCR sequencing. The sample in question was peripheral blood mononuclear cells (PBMCs), obtained when the disease was refractory, from a patient treated with antithyroid drugs. These receptors were obtained from a female donor with Graves disease.

CDR3 DNA: TGTGCCAGCAGTACCAGACAGGGGAACGATGGCTACACCTTC. Translating gives CASSTRQGNDGYTF. V usage is TRBV27 and J usage is TRBJ1-2, with 8 bases matching TRBD1. This CDR3 is 14 amino acids long. The V segment lost 5 bases and the J segment 6 bases; nucleotides outside the gene matches: 8. Germline V CDR1 and CDR2: MNHEY, SMNVEV (reference sequence).

This rearrangement joins TRBV20-1 to TRBJ2-4; no firm D call. Germline V gives CDR1 DFQATT, CDR2 SNEGSKA (reference sequence). Trimming took 7 bases from V and 0 from J, leaving 10 bases between them. The CDR3 loop spans 13 amino acids. The CDR3 nucleotides are TGCAGTGTCGACGGTCTAGCCAAAAACATTCAGTACTTC. It codes for CSVDGLAKNIQYF.

This clonotype has only a few counts. This chain uses TRBV28 with TRBJ1-3; D is uncertain. Germline CDR1 MDHEN, CDR2 SYDVKM. This CDR3 contains 16 residues. V was trimmed by 6 bases and J by 0 bases, leaving 15 bases between them. In DNA form, the CDR3 reads TGTGCCAGCAGCCTTGCTGGACGGTACTCTGGAAACACCATATATTTT. Its translation is CASSLAGRYSGNTIYF.

This clonotype was seen repeatedly, ten times or more. This chain joins TRBV28 and TRBJ1-2, with 7 bases lining up with TRBD1. CDR3 length: 14 amino acids. V gave up 5 bases and J gave up 6 bases; unmatched junction bases: 9. The germline gives CDR1 MDHEN, CDR2 SYDVKM. CDR3 in amino acids: CASSQGEGWHGYTF. The CDR3 nucleotides are TGTGCCAGCAGTCAGGGGGAGGGTTGGCATGGCTACACCTTC.

For this clonotype: A junction boundary mismatches the germline segment, possibly from a read error. V is TRBV5-5 and J is TRBJ1-2; D gene uncertain. Per germline, CDR1 SGHKS and CDR2 YYEKEE (reference sequence). The CDR3 extends over 14 amino acids. The CDR3 nucleotides are TGTACCAGCAGCTTCCCGGGAGCTAACTATGGCTACACCTTC. Translation: CTSSFPGANYGYTF.

This clonotype came up a few times. The chain uses TRBV7-9 and TRBJ2-7; 9 bases fit TRBD1. V lost 4 bases to trimming and J lost 2 bases; unmatched junction nucleotides: 6. The germline gives CDR1 SEHNR, CDR2 FQNEAQ (reference sequence). This CDR3 has 15 amino acids. This CDR3 is CASSSRDRETYEQYF. CDR3 bases: TGTGCCAGCAGCTCCCGGGACAGGGAAACCTACGAGCAGTACTTC.

This clonotype occurred many times. V usage is TRBV6-1 and J usage is TRBJ2-5, with 9 nucleotides matching TRBD2. V shed 10 bases, J shed 6 bases, and the junction held 15 bases outside the gene matches. The CDR3 loop spans 15 amino acids. Looked up from germline, CDR1 is MNHNS and CDR2 is SASEGT. The CDR3 loop reads CATRSSAGGVQTQYF. The CDR3 region has the DNA TGTGCCACCCGTTCTTCAGCGGGAGGAGTCCAGACCCAGTACTTC.

The J gene is TRBJ2-1, the V gene TRBV20-1; 10 bases are shared with TRBD2. CDR3 length: 16 amino acids. The V gene end was trimmed by 5 bases and the J gene end by 2 bases; junction bases not matched to a gene: 9. The germline gives CDR1 DFQATT, CDR2 SNEGSKA (reference sequence). The chain's CDR3 is CSAGPSTSGPYNEQFF. In DNA form, the CDR3 reads TGCAGTGCTGGACCCTCGACTAGCGGGCCCTACAATGAGCAGTTCTTC.

This clonotype was observed a few times. The V gene is TRBV29-1, the J gene TRBJ2-7; D ambiguous. The CDR3 consists of 15 residues. CDR1 is SQVTM, CDR2 ANQGSEA, per germline. V lost 7 bases and J lost 2, with 21 bases in between. The CDR3 region has the DNA TGCAGCGCTACCGACACTTCCGACTTTCCCTACGAGCAGTACTTC. It is translated as CSATDTSDFPYEQYF.